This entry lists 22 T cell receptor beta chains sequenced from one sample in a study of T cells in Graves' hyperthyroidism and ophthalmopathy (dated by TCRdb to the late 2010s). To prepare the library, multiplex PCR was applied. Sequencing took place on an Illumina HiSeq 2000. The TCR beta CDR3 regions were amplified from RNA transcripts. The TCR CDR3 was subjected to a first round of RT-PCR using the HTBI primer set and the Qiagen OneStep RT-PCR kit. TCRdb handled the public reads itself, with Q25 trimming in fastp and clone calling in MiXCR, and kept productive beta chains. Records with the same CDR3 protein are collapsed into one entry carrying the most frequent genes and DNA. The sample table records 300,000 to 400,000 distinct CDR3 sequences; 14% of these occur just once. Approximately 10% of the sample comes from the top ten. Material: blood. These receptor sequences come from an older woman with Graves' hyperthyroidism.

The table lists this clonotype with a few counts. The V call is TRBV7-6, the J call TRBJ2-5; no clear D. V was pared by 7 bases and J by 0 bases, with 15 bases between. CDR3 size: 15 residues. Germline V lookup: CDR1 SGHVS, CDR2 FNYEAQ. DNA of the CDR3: TGTGCCAGCATCCACGGTCCTAGGTACCAAGAGACCCAGTACTTC. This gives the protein CASIHGPRYQETQYF.

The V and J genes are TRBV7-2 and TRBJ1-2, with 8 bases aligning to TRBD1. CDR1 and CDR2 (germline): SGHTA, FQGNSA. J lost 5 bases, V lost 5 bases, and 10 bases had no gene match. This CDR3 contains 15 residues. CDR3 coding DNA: TGTGCCAGCAGCCCCAGGGGAGGACAGGGATATGGCTACACCTTC. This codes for CASSPRGGQGYGYTF.

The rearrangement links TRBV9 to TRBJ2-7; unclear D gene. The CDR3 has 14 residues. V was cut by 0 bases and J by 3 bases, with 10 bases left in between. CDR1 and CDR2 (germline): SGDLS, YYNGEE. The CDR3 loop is CASSVAVPRYEQYF. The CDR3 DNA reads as TGTGCCAGCAGCGTAGCTGTTCCGCGCTACGAGCAGTACTTC. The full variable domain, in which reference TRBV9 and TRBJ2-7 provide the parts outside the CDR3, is DSGVTQTPKHLITATGQRVTLRCSPRSGDLSVYWYQQSLDQGLQFLIQYYNGEERAKGNILERFSAQQFPDLHSELNLSSLELGDSALYFCASSVAVPRYEQYFGPGTRLTVT.

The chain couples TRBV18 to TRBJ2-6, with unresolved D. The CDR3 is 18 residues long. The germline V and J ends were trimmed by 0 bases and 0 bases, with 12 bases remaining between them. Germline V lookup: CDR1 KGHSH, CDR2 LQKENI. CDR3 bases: TGTGCCAGCTCACCACCATCAACGTTCCACTCTGGGGCCAACGTCCTGACTTTC. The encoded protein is CASSPPSTFHSGANVLTF.

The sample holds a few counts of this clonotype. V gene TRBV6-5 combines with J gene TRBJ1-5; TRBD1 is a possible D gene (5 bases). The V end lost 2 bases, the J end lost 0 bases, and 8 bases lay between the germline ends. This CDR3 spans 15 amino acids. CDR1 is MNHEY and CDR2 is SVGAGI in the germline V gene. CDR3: CASSYIGASNQPQHF. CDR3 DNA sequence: TGTGCCAGCAGTTACATAGGGGCTAGCAATCAGCCCCAGCATTTT.

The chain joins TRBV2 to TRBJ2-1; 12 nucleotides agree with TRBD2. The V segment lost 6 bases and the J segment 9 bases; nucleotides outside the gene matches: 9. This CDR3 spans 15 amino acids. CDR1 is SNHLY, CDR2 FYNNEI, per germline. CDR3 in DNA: TGTGCCAGCAGCCTGACTAGCGGGAGCTTTGGTGAGCAGTTCTTC. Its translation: CASSLTSGSFGEQFF. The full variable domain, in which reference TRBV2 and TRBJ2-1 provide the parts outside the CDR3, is EPEVTQTPSHQVTQMGQEVILRCVPISNHLYFYWYRQILGQKVEFLVSFYNNEISEKSEIFDDQFSVERPDGSNFTLKIRSTKLEDSAMYFCASSLTSGSFGEQFFGPGTRLTVL.

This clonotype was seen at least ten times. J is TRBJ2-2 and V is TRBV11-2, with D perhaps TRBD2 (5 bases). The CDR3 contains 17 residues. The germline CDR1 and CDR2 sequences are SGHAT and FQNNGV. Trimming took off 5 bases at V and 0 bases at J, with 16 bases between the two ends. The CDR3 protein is CASSPLRRLTNTGELFF. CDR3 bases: TGTGCCAGCAGCCCACTCAGGAGGCTGACGAACACCGGGGAGCTGTTTTTT.

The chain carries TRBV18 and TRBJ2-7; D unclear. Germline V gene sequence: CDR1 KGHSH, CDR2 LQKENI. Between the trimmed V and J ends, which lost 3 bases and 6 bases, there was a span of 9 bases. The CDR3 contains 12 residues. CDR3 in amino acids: CASSPAAGEQYF. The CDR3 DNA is TGTGCCAGCTCACCTGCCGCAGGCGAGCAGTACTTC.

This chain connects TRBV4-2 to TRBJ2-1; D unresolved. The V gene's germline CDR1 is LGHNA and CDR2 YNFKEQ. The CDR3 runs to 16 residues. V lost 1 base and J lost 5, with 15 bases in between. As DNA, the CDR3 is TGTGCCAGCAGCCAAGGACCAGGAGCAACGCACAATGAGCAGTTCTTC. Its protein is CASSQGPGATHNEQFF.

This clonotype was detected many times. The CDR3 loop reads CSAGRQGSATEAFF. CDR3 nucleotides: TGCAGTGCTGGAAGACAGGGATCCGCCACTGAAGCTTTCTTT. The rearrangement links TRBV20-1 to TRBJ1-1; 7 bases are a match to TRBD1. The germline gives CDR1 DFQATT, CDR2 SNEGSKA (reference sequence). This CDR3 is 14 amino acids long. V lost 5 bases to trimming and J lost 4 bases; unmatched junction nucleotides: 10.

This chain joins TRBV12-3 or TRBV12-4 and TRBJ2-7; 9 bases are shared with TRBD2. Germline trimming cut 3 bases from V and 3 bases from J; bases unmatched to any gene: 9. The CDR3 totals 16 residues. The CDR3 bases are TGTGCCAGCAGTTTGGTTAGCGGGAGTTCGGGCTACGAGCAGTACTTC. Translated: CASSLVSGSSGYEQYF.

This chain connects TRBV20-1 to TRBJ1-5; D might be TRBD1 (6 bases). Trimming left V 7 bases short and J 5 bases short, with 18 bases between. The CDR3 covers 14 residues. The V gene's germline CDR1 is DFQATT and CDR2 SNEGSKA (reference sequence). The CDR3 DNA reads TGCAGTGTCCTCTCCCGGGACACCGATCAGCCCCAGCATTTT. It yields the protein CSVLSRDTDQPQHF.

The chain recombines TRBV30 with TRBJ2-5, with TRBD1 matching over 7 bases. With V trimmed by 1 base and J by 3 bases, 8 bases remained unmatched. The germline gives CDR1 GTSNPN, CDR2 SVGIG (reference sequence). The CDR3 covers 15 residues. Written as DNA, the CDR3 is TGTGCCTGGAGTGGCCTCGGGACAGCAGAAGAGACCCAGTACTTC. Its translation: CAWSGLGTAEETQYF.

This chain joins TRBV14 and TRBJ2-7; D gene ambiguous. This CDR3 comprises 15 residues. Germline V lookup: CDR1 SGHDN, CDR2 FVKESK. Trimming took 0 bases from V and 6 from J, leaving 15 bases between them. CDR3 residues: CASSQDLAAFGEQYF. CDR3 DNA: TGTGCCAGCAGCCAAGATCTGGCGGCTTTCGGCGAGCAGTACTTC.

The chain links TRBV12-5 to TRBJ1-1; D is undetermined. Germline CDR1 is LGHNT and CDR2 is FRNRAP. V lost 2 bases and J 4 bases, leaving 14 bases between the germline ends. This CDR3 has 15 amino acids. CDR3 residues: CASGLQSAPGTEAFF. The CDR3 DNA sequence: TGTGCTAGTGGTTTGCAATCAGCGCCGGGCACTGAAGCTTTCTTT.

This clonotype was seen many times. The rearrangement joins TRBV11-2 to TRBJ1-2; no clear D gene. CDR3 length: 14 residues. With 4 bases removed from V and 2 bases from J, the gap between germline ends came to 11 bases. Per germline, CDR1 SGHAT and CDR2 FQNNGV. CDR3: CASSSLMVNYGYTF. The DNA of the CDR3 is TGTGCCAGCAGCTCCCTCATGGTGAACTATGGCTACACCTTC.

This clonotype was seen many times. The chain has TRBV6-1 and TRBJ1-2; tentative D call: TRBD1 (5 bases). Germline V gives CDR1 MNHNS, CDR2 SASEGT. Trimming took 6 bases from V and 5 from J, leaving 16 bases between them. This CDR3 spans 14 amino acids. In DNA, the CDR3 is TGTGCCAGCAGATGGACATTTGGTAGTTATGGCTACACCTTC. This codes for CASRWTFGSYGYTF.

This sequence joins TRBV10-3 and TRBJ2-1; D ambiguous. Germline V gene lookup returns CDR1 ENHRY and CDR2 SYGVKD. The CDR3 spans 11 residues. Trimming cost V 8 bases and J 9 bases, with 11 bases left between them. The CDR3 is CAIQSLSEQFF. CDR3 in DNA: TGTGCCATCCAAAGCCTTAGTGAGCAGTTCTTC.

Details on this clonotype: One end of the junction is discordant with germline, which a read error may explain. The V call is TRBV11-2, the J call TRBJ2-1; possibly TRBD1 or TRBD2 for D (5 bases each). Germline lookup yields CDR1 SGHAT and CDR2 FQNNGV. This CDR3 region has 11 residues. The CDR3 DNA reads TGTGCCAGCAGCTTAGGGGCAGGGACGGTCTTC. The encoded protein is CASSLGAGTVF.

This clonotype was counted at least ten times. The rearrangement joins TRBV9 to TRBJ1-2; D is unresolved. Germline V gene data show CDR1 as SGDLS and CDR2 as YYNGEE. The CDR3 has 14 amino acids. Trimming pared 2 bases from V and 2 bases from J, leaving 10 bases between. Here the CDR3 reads CASSVQAVNYGYTF. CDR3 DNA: TGTGCCAGCAGCGTGCAGGCGGTCAACTATGGCTACACCTTC. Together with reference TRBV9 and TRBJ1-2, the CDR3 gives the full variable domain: DSGVTQTPKHLITATGQRVTLRCSPRSGDLSVYWYQQSLDQGLQFLIQYYNGEERAKGNILERFSAQQFPDLHSELNLSSLELGDSALYFCASSVQAVNYGYTFGSGTRLTVV.

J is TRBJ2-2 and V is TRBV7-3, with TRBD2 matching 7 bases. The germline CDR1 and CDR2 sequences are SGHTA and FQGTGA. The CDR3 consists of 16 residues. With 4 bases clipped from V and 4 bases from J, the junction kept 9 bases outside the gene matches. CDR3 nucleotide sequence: TGTGCCAGCAGCTATCAGCAGCGGGGATCCACCGGGGAGCTGTTTTTT. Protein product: CASSYQQRGSTGELFF.

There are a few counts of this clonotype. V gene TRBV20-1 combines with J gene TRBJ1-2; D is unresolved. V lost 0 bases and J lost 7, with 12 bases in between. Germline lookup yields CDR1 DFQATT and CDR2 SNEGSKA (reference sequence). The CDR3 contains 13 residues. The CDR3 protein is CSARDESGSGYTF. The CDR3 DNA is TGCAGTGCTAGAGATGAGTCGGGGTCTGGCTACACCTTC.